A selection of T cell receptor beta chains follows, all from one sample in a study of shared clonotypes between healthy human individuals. Sequencing was performed with immunoSEQ multiplex PCR; in TCRdb, only in-frame clones are kept and a portion is missing. Among around 1.6 million clones listed, 95% to 99% were seen once. Sequencing used naive CD4+ T cells sorted from blood. These receptor sequences come from a man aged 25-45 years in good health. CDR3s include the opening cysteine and the closing phenylalanine or tryptophan. A D gene is named only where the DNA matches it firmly. Not every row has a clone size; where given, it reads once, few, many or a size class.

clone_size d_call j_call v_call cdr3_nt cdr3_aa
- - TRBJ2-6 TRBV19 TGTGCCAGTAGTATCAGAGGACGCTCTGGGGCCAACGTCCTGACTTTC CASSIRGRSGANVLTF
- TRBD1 TRBJ1-5 TRBV27 TGTGCCAGCAGTTTATCTCCAGGGACAGGGGGGAGTCAGCCCCAGCATTTT CASSLSPGTGGSQPQHF
- - TRBJ1-1 TRBV5-8 TGTGCCAGCAGCTTGGTTATAATCGGGGGCACTGAAGCTTTCTTT CASSLVIIGGTEAFF
- TRBD2 TRBJ2-1 TRBV5-8 TGTGCCAGCAGCTTGAGTACTAGCGGAACCTCCTACAATGAGCAGTTCTTC CASSLSTSGTSYNEQFF
- TRBD1 TRBJ1-5 TRBV7-2 TGTGCCAGCAGGCCAGACAGGGGGCCGGAGCAGCCCCAGCATTTT CASRPDRGPEQPQHF
- - TRBJ2-1 TRBV5-6 TGTGCCAGCAGCCCCGGGAGTTCCTACAATGAGCAGTTCTTC CASSPGSSYNEQFF
- - TRBJ2-5 TRBV5-1 TGCGCCAGCAGCTTGGACCCGAGCGGGACCCAGTACTTC CASSLDPSGTQYF
- - TRBJ1-4 TRBV5-1 TGCGCCAGCAGCTTGGCCCCGTCAGGCATGAATGAAAAACTGTTTTTT CASSLAPSGMNEKLFF
- - TRBJ1-5 TRBV19 TGTGCCAGTAGTCCCGGAGGGCCCCAGCATTTT CASSPGGPQHF
- - TRBJ2-7 TRBV11-1 TGTGCCAGCAGCTTGGCAGCGAGCTCCTACGAGCAGTACTTC CASSLAASSYEQYF
- - TRBJ1-1 TRBV5-1 TGCGCCAGCAGCTTGGCCCCTCTTGAGGGGTACACTGAAGCTTTCTTT CASSLAPLEGYTEAFF
- TRBD2 TRBJ2-7 TRBV7-8 TGTGCCAGCAGCTCACTCCTAGCGGGGCAAGCCTACGAGCAGTACTTC CASSSLLAGQAYEQYF
once - TRBJ2-5 TRBV11-2 TGTGCCAGCACCTTAAGAGGGTGGCAGAACCAAGAGACCCAGTACTTC CASTLRGWQNQETQYF
- TRBD1 TRBJ2-7 TRBV18 TGTGCCAGCTCACCACCCGCCGGGACAGGGGGTTTTTACGAGCAGTACTTC CASSPPAGTGGFYEQYF
- - TRBJ2-7 TRBV30 TGTGCCGGAGACAGAGGAAGCTACGAGCAGTACTTC CAGDRGSYEQYF
- - TRBJ2-3 TRBV27 TGTGCCAGCAGTTCTTACAGGGCTGGAGATACGCAGTATTTT CASSSYRAGDTQYF
once - TRBJ1-1 TRBV5-1 TGCGCCAGCAGCGAGAACACTGAAGCTTTCTTT CASSENTEAFF